A selection of T cell receptor beta chains follows, all from one sample in a study of cytomegalovirus exposure and HLA in healthy donors. Generated by immunoSEQ multiplex PCR, the TCRdb table keeps only in-frame clones and is missing some. The repertoire holds about 160,000 clones, with roughly 77% as singletons. Sequencing was done on a sample of PBMCs. These receptors were collected from a man aged 25-45 years in good health and CMV-seropositive. Each CDR3 is given with its conserved first and last residue. The order of the fields is clone size, V gene, CDR3 length, D gene, J gene, CDR3 DNA, CDR3 protein. The D gene is left open where the match is weak. For some rows the clone size is stated as once, few or many, or as a class when expanded; others skip it.

size: few
V: TRBV28
length: 17
D: .
J: TRBJ1-5
DNA: TGTGCCAGCAGTTTATGGCCGGGGCAGGGGATGAGTCAGCCCCAGCATTTT
CDR3: CASSLWPGQGMSQPQHF

size: .
V: TRBV11-2
length: 13
D: .
J: TRBJ2-7
DNA: TGTGCCAGCAGCCTTGCAGGGTCCTACGAGCAGTACTTC
CDR3: CASSLAGSYEQYF

size: .
V: TRBV5-1
length: 13
D: TRBD1
J: TRBJ1-1
DNA: TGCGCCAGCAGCCCAGACAGGGAATGGGGAGCTTTCTTT
CDR3: CASSPDREWGAFF

size: few
V: TRBV30
length: 13
D: .
J: TRBJ1-5
DNA: TGTGCCTGGAGTGCAGGGATGTTTGAGCCCCAGCATTTT
CDR3: CAWSAGMFEPQHF

size: .
V: TRBV5-4
length: 17
D: .
J: TRBJ1-4
DNA: TGTGCCAGCAGCTTGAATCGGGGAAGCGGAACTAATGAAAAACTGTTTTTT
CDR3: CASSLNRGSGTNEKLFF

size: few
V: TRBV6-6
length: 13
D: TRBD2
J: TRBJ2-7
DNA: TGTGCCAGCAAATCGGGGGGGCTCGACGAGCAGTACTTC
CDR3: CASKSGGLDEQYF

size: .
V: TRBV5-1
length: 14
D: .
J: TRBJ1-2
DNA: TGCGCCAGCAGCTTGGTACAAGCTAACTATGGCTACACCTTC
CDR3: CASSLVQANYGYTF

size: .
V: TRBV18
length: 14
D: TRBD1
J: TRBJ2-7
DNA: TGTGCCAGCTCACCAGAGACAGGGACCTACGAGCAGTACTTC
CDR3: CASSPETGTYEQYF

size: .
V: TRBV6-1
length: 14
D: .
J: TRBJ2-2
DNA: TGTGCCAGCACGACTAGGACAAACACCGGGGAGCTGTTTTTT
CDR3: CASTTRTNTGELFF

size: few
V: TRBV4-1
length: 15
D: TRBD2
J: TRBJ2-7
DNA: TGCGCCAGCAGCCACGGTGGCGGGGGATCCTACGAGCAGTACTTC
CDR3: CASSHGGGGSYEQYF

size: once
V: TRBV13
length: 12
D: .
J: TRBJ2-2
DNA: TGTGCCAGCAGCTACCCGACTGAGGAGCTGTTTTTT
CDR3: CASSYPTEELFF

size: .
V: TRBV5-1
length: 14
D: .
J: TRBJ2-2
DNA: TGCGCCAGCAGCTTTGGACAATACACCGGGGAGCTGTTTTTT
CDR3: CASSFGQYTGELFF

size: .
V: TRBV19
length: 16
D: .
J: TRBJ1-1
DNA: TGTGCCAGTAGTATTTTGTCCAGGGTGAAGAACACTGAAGCTTTCTTT
CDR3: CASSILSRVKNTEAFF

size: .
V: TRBV5-4
length: 17
D: .
J: TRBJ2-6
DNA: TGTGCCAGCAGCTTCATTGGGGGCAGGGCTGGGGCCAACGTCCTGACTTTC
CDR3: CASSFIGGRAGANVLTF

size: .
V: TRBV19
length: 13
D: .
J: TRBJ2-3
DNA: TGTGCCAGTAGGCGGGACGGCACAGATACGCAGTATTTT
CDR3: CASRRDGTDTQYF

size: .
V: TRBV30
length: 14
D: .
J: TRBJ1-1
DNA: TGTGCCTGGAGTACACGACAAGTCCACACTGAAGCTTTCTTT
CDR3: CAWSTRQVHTEAFF

size: .
V: TRBV28
length: 17
D: TRBD1
J: TRBJ1-5
DNA: TGTGCCAGCAGTTTAAGGACAGGGGCGTTCAGCAATCAGCCCCAGCATTTT
CDR3: CASSLRTGAFSNQPQHF